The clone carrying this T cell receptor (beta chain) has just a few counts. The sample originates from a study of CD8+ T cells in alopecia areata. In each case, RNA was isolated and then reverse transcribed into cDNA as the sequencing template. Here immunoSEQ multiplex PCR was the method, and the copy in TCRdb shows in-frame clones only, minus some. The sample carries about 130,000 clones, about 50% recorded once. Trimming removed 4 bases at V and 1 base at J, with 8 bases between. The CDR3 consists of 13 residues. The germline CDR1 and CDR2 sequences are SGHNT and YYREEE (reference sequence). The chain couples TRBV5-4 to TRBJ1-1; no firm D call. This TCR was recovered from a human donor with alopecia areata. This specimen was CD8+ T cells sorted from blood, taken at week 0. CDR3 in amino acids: CASSQTENTEAFF. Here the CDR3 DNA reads TGTGCCAGCAGCCAGACGGAGAACACTGAAGCTTTCTTT. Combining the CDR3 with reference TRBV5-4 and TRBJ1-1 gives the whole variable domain ETGVTQSPTHLIKTRGQQVTLRCSSQSGHNTVSWYQQALGQGPQFIFQYYREEENGRGNFPPRFSGLQFPNYSSELNVNALELDDSALYLCASSQTENTEAFFGQGTRLTVV.